The present TCR beta chain was sequenced within a study of blood T cell repertoires in COVID-19 (dated by TCRdb to the early 2020s). Describing the broader study: Collaborator samples came from the United States, Italy and Spain and covered acute and convalescent phases of COVID-19. The material from the prospective study consisted of cDNA or gDNA derived from T cells, B-cell-depleted T cells, or PBMCs. The repertoires were made available in a free public database intended to serve as a resource for research on the immune response to SARS-CoV-2. Deeply sampled blood TCRbeta repertoires from subjects exposed to, actively infected with, or recovered from COVID-19 were included in the dataset. The samples were drawn from two sources: the first 160 participants of the ongoing ImmuneRACE study, and over 1,000 subjects contributed by 6 global collaborators. Where available, HLA class I and class II types were taken from metadata supplied by the sample provider and were not determined by assay-based typing. The sample metadata nearly always contained a de-identified subject ID, COVID-19 status, age in years and sex.

Here is what the overall study found, with its caveats: The amount of clinical and demographic metadata varied by source and participant and was provided uncurated.

On this clone: There is no known antigen for this receptor. No per-base quality is available; no much larger clone lies one base away.

Collaborating institutions collected whole blood in K2EDTA tubes following their own protocols. For TCRbeta analysis, collaborators shipped samples as frozen whole blood, isolated PBMCs, or DNA extracted from either of those sample types. TCRbeta CDR3 regions were amplified from genomic DNA using the immunoSEQ Assay, a bias-controlled multiplex PCR. The published analysis was carried out like this. Nucleated cell counts per sample were estimated from amplification of reference gene primers within the assay. To quantify the absolute abundance of each unique TCRbeta CDR3 rearrangement, sequence reads were collapsed and filtered. Productive Simpson clonality was computed per sample as the square root of Simpson's diversity index over productive rearrangements. The immuneACCESS repertoire file appears here via TCRdb, limited to in-frame rearrangements. These files lack a portion of the clones; in checked studies, under half of the deficit traces to unresolved V genes, and the cause of the others is not known. V, J and clone size are those of that table, while D and trimming were read from the DNA. This sample holds fewer than 30,000 clones; approximately 84% were observed only once. The top ten clones comprise around 15% of the sample.

Sequencing was carried out using peripheral blood. The source of this sequence is a woman between 55 and 75 years old with acute or convalescent COVID-19.

The DNA sequence is as follows: TGTGCCAGCAGCCAAAGAGGACAGGTCAATGAGCAGTTCTTC. Its amino acids are CASSQRGQVNEQFF. Recombination linked TRBV11-3 to TRBJ2-1; 7 bases in between match TRBD1. CDR1 SGHNT and CDR2 YENEEA were looked up in the germline V gene. Its CDR3 holds 14 amino acids, cysteine through phenylalanine. Just the 42-base CDR3 DNA is kept, in frame starting at base 1. Trimming leaves V shorter by 5 bases and J shorter by 6 bases, with the junction holding 7 bases beyond the gene matches.